This TCR beta chain was sequenced during a study of CD8+ T cells in alopecia areata. Treatment here: oral pan-JAK inhibitor, 5-10 mg twice daily. The CDR3 covers 13 residues. V lost 7 bases and J 4 bases, leaving 15 bases between the germline ends. CDR1 SQVTM and CDR2 ANQGSEA come from the germline V gene. Isolated RNA was reverse transcribed into cDNA used as the sequencing template. Here immunoSEQ multiplex PCR was the method, and the copy in TCRdb shows in-frame clones only, minus some. The sample lists approximately 180,000 clones, around 60% occurring once. This material consisted of CD4+ T cells sorted from blood, taken between weeks 49 and 50, from a patient treated with tofacitinib. The origin of this receptor is a human donor with alopecia areata. The V gene is TRBV29-1, the J gene TRBJ2-3, with a weak D call TRBD1 (6 bases). In DNA form, the CDR3 reads TGCAGCGATACACAGGGACCGGCAGATACGCAGTATTTT. It yields the protein CSDTQGPADTQYF.